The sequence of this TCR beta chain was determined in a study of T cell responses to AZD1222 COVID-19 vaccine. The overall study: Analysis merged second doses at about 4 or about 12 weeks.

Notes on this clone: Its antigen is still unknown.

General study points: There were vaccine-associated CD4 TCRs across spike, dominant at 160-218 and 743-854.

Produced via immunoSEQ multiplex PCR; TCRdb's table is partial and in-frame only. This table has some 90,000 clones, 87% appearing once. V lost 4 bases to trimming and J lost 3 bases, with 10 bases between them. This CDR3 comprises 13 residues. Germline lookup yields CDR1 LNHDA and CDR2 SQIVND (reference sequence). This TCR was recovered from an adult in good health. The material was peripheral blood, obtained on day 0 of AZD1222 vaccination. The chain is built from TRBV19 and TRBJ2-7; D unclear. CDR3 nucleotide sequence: TGTGCCAGTAGTACCCGACGAAGCTACGAGCAGTACTTC. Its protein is CASSTRRSYEQYF.